One TCR beta chain is described in this entry. Only a few counts were recorded for this clonotype. Its specific antigen is unknown. Base qualities are not at hand, and no much larger clone is one base apart. At the junction V is shortened by 4 bases and J by 0 bases; bases outside the gene matches: 15. The CDR3, from cysteine to phenylalanine, totals 20 residues. The kept DNA is CDR3 alone, 60 bases in frame from the first base. This specimen comes from a study of blood T cells in healthy people across ages (dated by TCRdb to 2015 to 2017). The study in broad terms: In model experiments, roughly one uniquely barcoded TCR beta cDNA molecule per two T cells was captured by template switching. Age-related changes in TCR beta repertoire diversity were measured in the study by deep sequencing normalized with unique cDNA molecular identifiers. Four age groups were formed from the donors: young (average approximately 16 years), middle-aged (less than 40), aged (around 68) and long-lived (more than 75). Donors of different ages were randomly distributed across sequencing lanes to avoid experimental bias. The study analyzed two additional independent replicas of 1 million unique cDNA reads from the same blood draw for two donors, one aged 18 to 29 and one aged 80 or older. Points the paper makes about the study in general: Estimates of total diversity from one million sequenced T cells were regarded as lower bounds and underestimates. As age increased, observed TCR beta diversity per million T cells dropped in a roughly linear way, and a significant reduction was already evident by age around 41. The long-lived group showed more naive CD4+ T cells, fewer expanded clones and increased TCR diversity than the aged group, suggesting age selection. There was a strong correlation between observed TCR beta diversity and the percentage of naive T cells measured by flow cytometry. Conclusive comparison of naive and antigen-experienced compartments was prevented by the profiling of bulk unsorted PBMCs. Because the CMV infection status of the donors was unknown, age-related changes in expanded clonotypes may potentially have been confounded.

The roughly 39 donors, aged roughly 6 to 95 years, were systemically healthy Caucasian individuals from Russia. About 9.1 milliliters of peripheral blood were collected from each donor into EDTA-treated Vacutainer tubes. Ficoll-Paque density-gradient centrifugation was used to isolate PBMCs, with at least 7 million per sample. Trizol reagent was used to extract total RNA from PBMCs, with at least 6 micrograms per sample. For every donor, an aliquot of PBMCs went through flow cytometry to measure the percentages of naive CD45RAhigh/CD27high T cells. Preparation of the library involved 5' RACE. The listed sequencing device is Illumina HiSeq 2500. The second PCR ran for about 6 to 12 cycles and used a J-beta primer mix along with a sample-barcoded 5' primer. Each TCR beta cDNA molecule received a unique molecular identifier from a template-switch 5' adaptor carrying 12 random nucleotides. At least 2.5 million CDR3-containing paired-end reads were obtained from each sample. The Mint cDNA synthesis kit, primed by a TRBC-specific oligonucleotide, was used to synthesize first-strand cDNA from all RNA. After uracil-DNA glycosylase treatment, a first 18-cycle PCR used universal primers M1SS and BC2_uni_R on all cDNA. The paper's processing steps were these. Normalization of each sample was performed by random selection of 1 million high-quality reads, each carrying a distinct molecular identifier. Instead of being binned into consensus sequences, reads that shared molecular identifiers were thrown out. MiTCR, set to a Q25 quality threshold and the strictest error-elimination algorithm, was used for CDR3 identification, clonotype clustering and error correction. A nonparametric unseen species model with Euler transformation was used to estimate lower-bound total TCR beta diversity. Starting from the raw public reads, TCRdb applied fastp trimming at Q25, assembled clones with MiXCR and retained in-frame beta chains. Rows are unified per CDR3 protein, each entry keeping the most common DNA and genes. Clone size and V and J calls follow TCRdb, not the original study. This sample has approximately 700,000 distinct CDR3 sequences in its table, and roughly 32% of those were observed once. Together, the top ten hold 15% of the sample.

This clonotype was obtained from a woman aged 80 or older in good health. Donor details come from another sample of the same person, matched by shared clones. Recombination joined TRBV12-3 or TRBV12-4 with TRBJ2-1; TRBD1 aligns with 10 central bases. The specimen sequenced was blood. The DNA sequence is given as TGTGCCAGCAGTTCAAGGGGCCCCGGGACAGGGGCCAGCTCCTACAATGAGCAGTTCTTC. Its protein reads: CASSSRGPGTGASSYNEQFF.